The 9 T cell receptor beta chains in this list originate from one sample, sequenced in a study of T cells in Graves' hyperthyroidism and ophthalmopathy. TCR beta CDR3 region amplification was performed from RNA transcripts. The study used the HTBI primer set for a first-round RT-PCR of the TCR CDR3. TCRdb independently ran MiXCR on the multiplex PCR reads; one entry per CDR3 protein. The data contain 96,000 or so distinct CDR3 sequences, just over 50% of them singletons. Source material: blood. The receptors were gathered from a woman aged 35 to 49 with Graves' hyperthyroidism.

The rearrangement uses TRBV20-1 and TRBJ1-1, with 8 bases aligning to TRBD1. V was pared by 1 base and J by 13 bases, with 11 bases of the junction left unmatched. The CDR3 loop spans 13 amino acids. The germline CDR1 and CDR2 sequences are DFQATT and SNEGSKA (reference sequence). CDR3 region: CSARGGQGGKGFF. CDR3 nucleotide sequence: TGCAGTGCTAGAGGCGGACAGGGAGGGAAAGGTTTCTTT.

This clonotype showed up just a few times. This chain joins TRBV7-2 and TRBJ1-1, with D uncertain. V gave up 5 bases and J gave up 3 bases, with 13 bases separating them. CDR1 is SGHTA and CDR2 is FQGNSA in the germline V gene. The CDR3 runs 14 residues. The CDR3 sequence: CASSQRRMDTEAFF. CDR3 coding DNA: TGTGCCAGCAGCCAGAGAAGGATGGACACTGAAGCTTTCTTT.

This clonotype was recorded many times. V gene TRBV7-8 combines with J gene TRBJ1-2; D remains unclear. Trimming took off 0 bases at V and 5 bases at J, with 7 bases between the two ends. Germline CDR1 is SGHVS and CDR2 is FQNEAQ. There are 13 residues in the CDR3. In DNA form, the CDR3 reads TGTGCCAGCAGCTTAGCTCGCGTATATGGCTACACCTTC. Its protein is CASSLARVYGYTF.

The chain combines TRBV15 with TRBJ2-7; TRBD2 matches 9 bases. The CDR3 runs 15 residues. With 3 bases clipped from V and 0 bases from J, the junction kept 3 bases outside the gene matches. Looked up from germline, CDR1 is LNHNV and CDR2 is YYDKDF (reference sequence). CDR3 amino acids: CATSSLSGSSYEQYF. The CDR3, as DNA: TGTGCCACCAGCAGTCTTAGCGGGAGCTCCTACGAGCAGTACTTC.

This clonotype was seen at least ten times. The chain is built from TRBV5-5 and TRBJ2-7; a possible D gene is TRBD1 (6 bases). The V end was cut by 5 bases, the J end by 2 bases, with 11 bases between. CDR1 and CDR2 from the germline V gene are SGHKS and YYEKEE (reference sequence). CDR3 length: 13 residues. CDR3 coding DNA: TGTGCCAGCAGTCCGGACAGAGCCTACGAGCAGTACTTC. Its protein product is CASSPDRAYEQYF.

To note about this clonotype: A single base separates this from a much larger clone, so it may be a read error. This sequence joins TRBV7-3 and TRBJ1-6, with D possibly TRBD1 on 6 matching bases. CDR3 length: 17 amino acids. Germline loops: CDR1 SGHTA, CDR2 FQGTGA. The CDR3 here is CASSLSKAPSRGSPLRF. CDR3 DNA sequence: TGTGCCAGCAGTTTATCCAAGGCCCCAAGCAGGGGATCACCCCTCCGCTTT.

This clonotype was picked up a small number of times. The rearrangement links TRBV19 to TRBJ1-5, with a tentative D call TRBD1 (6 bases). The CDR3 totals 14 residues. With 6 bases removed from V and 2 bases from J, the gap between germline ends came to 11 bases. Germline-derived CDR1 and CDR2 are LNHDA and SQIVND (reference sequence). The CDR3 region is CASRLQGGNQPQHF. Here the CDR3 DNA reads TGTGCCAGTAGGTTACAGGGTGGCAATCAGCCCCAGCATTTT.

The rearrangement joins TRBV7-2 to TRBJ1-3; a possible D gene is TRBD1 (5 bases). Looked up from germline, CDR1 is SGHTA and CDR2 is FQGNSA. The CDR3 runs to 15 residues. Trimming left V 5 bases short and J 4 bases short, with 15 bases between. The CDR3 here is CASSPLGTAGNTIYF. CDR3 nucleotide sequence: TGTGCCAGCAGCCCCCTAGGGACGGCCGGAAACACCATATATTTT.

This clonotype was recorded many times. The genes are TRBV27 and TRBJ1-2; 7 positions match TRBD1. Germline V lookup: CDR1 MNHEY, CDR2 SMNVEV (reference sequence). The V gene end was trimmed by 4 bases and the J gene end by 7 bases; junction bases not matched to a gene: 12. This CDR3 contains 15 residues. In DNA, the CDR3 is TGTGCCAGCAGTTCCCTCCGAACAGGGGTTGGTGGCTACACCTTC. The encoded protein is CASSSLRTGVGGYTF.